These T cell receptor beta chains were read from a single sample in a study of metastatic and nonmetastatic thyroid tumors. Through MiXCR, TCRdb re-clonotyped the PCR reads. The sample carries about 25,000 clones, 20% to 25% recorded once. Sequencing was performed on adjacent normal tissue. These TCRs come from a female donor with papillary thyroid cancer or a benign thyroid nodule (not recorded which). Some clones in this sample may be carry-over from other donors' samples. CDR3s include the opening cysteine and the closing phenylalanine or tryptophan. A D gene is named only where the DNA matches it firmly. Some rows mark clone size as missing; the rest say once, few, many or name a class of expanded clone.

d_gene | j_gene | v_gene | abundance | CDR3aa | CDR3nt
NA | TRBJ1-3 | TRBV24-1 | few | CATSDNRDASGNTIYF | TGTGCCACCAGTGACAACCGGGACGCCTCTGGAAACACCATATATTTT
TRBD1 | TRBJ1-1 | TRBV16 | many | CASSPGPLQGAPEAFF | TGTGCCAGCAGCCCCGGGCCCCTACAGGGGGCCCCTGAAGCTTTCTTT
TRBD2 | TRBJ2-7 | TRBV15 | few | CATSIRRTSRSYEQYF | TGTGCCACCAGCATACGCCGGACTAGCCGGTCCTACGAGCAGTACTTC
NA | TRBJ2-5 | TRBV18 | many | CASSQRRLNQETQYF | TGTGCCAGCTCTCAACGTAGGCTGAACCAAGAGACCCAGTACTTC
TRBD2 | TRBJ2-3 | TRBV5-6 | many | CASSLTSGTDTQYF | TGTGCCAGCAGCTTGACTAGCGGCACAGATACGCAGTATTTT
NA | TRBJ1-1 | TRBV24-1 | many | CATSGPKNTEAFF | TGTGCCACCAGTGGACCGAAGAACACTGAAGCTTTCTTT
TRBD1 | TRBJ1-3 | TRBV28 | NA | CASSLRQGAFSGNTIYF | TGTGCCAGCAGTTTACGCCAGGGGGCTTTCTCTGGAAACACCATATATTTT
NA | TRBJ2-3 | TRBV7-8 | many | CASSLARGRTTHSTDTQYF | TGTGCCAGCAGCTTAGCCCGGGGGCGCACTACACATAGCACAGATACGCAGTATTTT
NA | TRBJ2-7 | TRBV20-1 | medium-sized | CSASLRGEQYF | TGCAGTGCTAGCCTCAGGGGTGAGCAGTACTTC
TRBD1 | TRBJ1-2 | TRBV20-1 | many | CSARVGQGGNYGYTF | TGCAGTGCTAGAGTAGGGCAGGGGGGCAACTATGGCTACACCTTC
NA | TRBJ1-2 | TRBV7-8 | NA | CASSLGGASNYGYTF | TGTGCCAGCAGCTTAGGCGGCGCTTCTAACTATGGCTACACCTTC
NA | TRBJ2-1 | TRBV11-2 | many | CASSLGLGLINEQFF | TGTGCCAGCAGCTTAGGGCTTGGCCTTATCAATGAGCAGTTCTTC
NA | TRBJ2-7 | TRBV3-1 | NA | CASSRPGRPPWYF | TGTGCCAGCAGCCGCCCGGGACGGCCACCGTGGTACTTC
NA | TRBJ2-1 | TRBV27 | NA | CASSLAPGLADEQFF | TGTGCCAGCAGTTTAGCCCCGGGTCTCGCCGATGAGCAGTTCTTC
NA | TRBJ2-3 | TRBV9 | many | CASSVYGGEGTDTQYF | TGTGCCAGCAGCGTATACGGGGGAGAGGGAACAGATACGCAGTATTTT
TRBD1 | TRBJ2-7 | TRBV5-1 | NA | CASHRDRGIDEQYF | TGCGCCAGCCACCGGGACAGGGGAATCGACGAGCAGTACTTC
TRBD1 | TRBJ2-6 | TRBV7-2 | medium-sized | CASSSRQGAGANVLTF | TGTGCCAGCAGCTCAAGACAGGGGGCTGGGGCCAACGTCCTGACTTTC